This TCR beta chain is from a study of tissue T cells after allogeneic stem cell transplantation. Time point defined: mouse harvest day 14 after allogeneic transplant. Each mouse received 10^7 T-cell-depleted marrow cells plus 10^6 splenic CD5+ T cells by tail vein. This clone turned up a few times. Gene names and germline refer to mouse. The CDR3 is cut off 1 residue early in the read; its end comes from the germline J gene. The sample has other DNA sequences that encode this CDR3 too. The CDR3 covers 14 residues. Trimming pared 0 bases from V and 2 bases from J, leaving 6 bases between. The V gene's germline CDR1 is SGHSA and CDR2 FRNQAP. Sequencing was performed with immunoSEQ multiplex PCR; in TCRdb, only in-frame clones are kept and a portion is missing. The sample yields 7,800 or so clones, roughly 32% seen once.

The rearrangement links TRBV16 to TRBJ2-5; D might be TRBD2 (6 bases). Material: skin. The origin of this receptor is a female BALB/c mouse given C57BL/6 T cells with graft-versus-host disease after an allogeneic hematopoietic cell transplant. The CDR3 here is CASSLDGGQDTQYF. CDR3 DNA (partial): TGTGCAAGCAGCTTAGATGGGGGCCAAGACACCCAGTAC.